Below, one T cell receptor (beta chain) is given with its context. Patients picked for sequencing had shown CD8+CD57+ cell expansion detected by flow cytometry. These data are taken from a study of CD8+CD57+ T cells in acquired aplastic anemia. Study background: Quantities of DNA derived from sorted CD4+ and CD8+ cells averaged approximately 3.3 ug.

TCR beta VDJ combinations and CDR3 sequences were profiled from genomic DNA. TCRdb itself ran the reads through MiXCR, one entry per CDR3 protein. The sample holds 200,000 to 250,000 distinct CDR3 sequences, 65% seen once. This CDR3 has 15 amino acids. Per the germline V gene, CDR1 is SEHNR and CDR2 is FQNEAQ (reference sequence). Trimming shortened V by 3 bases and J by 3 bases, and 12 bases separated the two germline ends. Source material: sorted CD4+, CD8+, or CD8+CD57+ T cells (not recorded which) from PBMCs. The V gene is TRBV7-9, the J gene TRBJ1-5, with D unresolved. This sequence originates from a human donor with aplastic anemia. The chain's CDR3 is CASSLGETVNQPQHF. In DNA, the CDR3 is TGTGCCAGCAGCTTGGGAGAGACGGTCAATCAGCCCCAGCATTTT. The complete variable domain, with remaining parts taken from reference TRBV7-9 and TRBJ1-5, reads DTGVSQNPRHKITKRGQNVTFRCDPISEHNRLYWYRQTLGQGPEFLTYFQNEAQLEKSRLLSDRFSAERPKGSFSTLEIQRTEQGDSAMYLCASSLGETVNQPQHFGDGTRLSIL.